A selection of T cell receptor beta chains follows, all from one sample in a study of blood T cell repertoires in COVID-19. Produced via immunoSEQ multiplex PCR; TCRdb's table is partial and in-frame only. The sample has about 150,000 clones, around three quarters seen once. The sequencing input was peripheral blood. The receptors were gathered from a man in his forties or fifties with acute or convalescent COVID-19. Both conserved end residues are part of each CDR3. A D gene is named only where the DNA matches it firmly. Expanded clones get a size class; other rows say once, few or many, or leave the size out.

. | TRBJ2-1 | . | TRBV3-1/TRBV3-2 | CASSQDVVSYNEQFF | TGTGCCAGCAGCCAAGACGTAGTTTCCTACAATGAGCAGTTCTTC
TRBD2 | TRBJ2-7 | few | TRBV9 | CASSRRLAAYEQYF | TGTGCCAGCAGCAGACGACTAGCAGCCTACGAGCAGTACTTC
TRBD1 | TRBJ2-1 | . | TRBV23-1 | CASSRPTGGADHEQFF | TGCGCCAGCAGTCGGCCGACAGGGGGCGCGGACCATGAGCAGTTCTTC
TRBD1 | TRBJ1-6 | . | TRBV19 | CASSGRDRGGNSPLHF | TGTGCCAGTAGTGGCCGGGACAGGGGAGGGAATTCACCCCTCCACTTT
TRBD1 | TRBJ1-2 | . | TRBV19 | CASSSLPGQGGANYGYTF | TGTGCCAGTAGTTCGCTACCGGGACAGGGGGGAGCTAACTATGGCTACACCTTC
. | TRBJ1-6 | . | TRBV7-6 | CASSLAGDTNSPLHF | TGTGCCAGCAGCTTAGCGGGGGACACGAATTCACCCCTCCACTTT
. | TRBJ1-1 | . | TRBV5-1 | CASSLVTENTEAFF | TGCGCCAGCAGCTTGGTTACAGAAAACACTGAAGCTTTCTTT
. | TRBJ2-5 | . | TRBV20-1 | CSASWGGRDLTETQYF | TGCAGTGCTAGTTGGGGGGGCCGAGACCTTACGGAGACCCAGTACTTC
. | TRBJ1-1 | . | TRBV5-6 | CASSPAGQNTEAFF | TGTGCCAGCAGCCCCGCAGGACAGAACACTGAAGCTTTCTTT
TRBD1 | TRBJ2-1 | few | TRBV14 | CASSQEEYDRGPPSYNEQFF | TGTGCCAGCAGCCAAGAGGAATATGACAGGGGCCCTCCCTCCTACAATGAGCAGTTCTTC
TRBD1 | TRBJ2-5 | . | TRBV2 | CASTTDDRGHETQYF | TGTGCCAGCACTACGGACGACAGGGGGCACGAGACCCAGTACTTC
TRBD1 | TRBJ1-2 | . | TRBV30 | CAWSGGTGYGYTF | TGTGCCTGGAGTGGGGGGACAGGGTATGGCTACACCTTC
TRBD2 | TRBJ2-1 | . | TRBV4-1 | CASSQVGRGRFF | TGCGCCAGCAGCCAAGTGGGGAGGGGACGATTCTTC
. | TRBJ1-2 | . | TRBV6-5 | CASSYSGARVDGYTF | TGTGCCAGCAGTTACTCTGGGGCCAGGGTGGATGGCTACACCTTC
TRBD1 | TRBJ1-2 | . | TRBV28 | CASSLTLGQGNYGYTF | TGTGCCAGCAGTTTAACACTCGGACAGGGTAACTATGGCTACACCTTC
TRBD2 | TRBJ2-2 | . | TRBV11-3 | CASGRGGNTGELFF | TGTGCCAGCGGGCGGGGGGGTAACACCGGGGAGCTGTTTTTT
TRBD2 | TRBJ2-7 | . | TRBV3-1/TRBV3-2 | CASSQSSGGAYEQYF | TGTGCCAGCAGCCAATCTAGCGGGGGGGCGTACGAGCAGTACTTC
. | TRBJ1-1 | . | TRBV5-1 | CASSLELGRTEAFF | TGCGCCAGCAGCTTGGAATTGGGGCGAACTGAAGCTTTCTTT
TRBD1 | TRBJ1-2 | . | TRBV19 | CASRTGGSGKYGYTF | TGTGCCAGTAGAACAGGGGGCTCAGGGAAGTATGGCTACACCTTC
TRBD1 | TRBJ1-4 | . | TRBV7-2 | CASSHGQGNEKLFF | TGTGCCAGCAGCCACGGACAGGGGAATGAAAAACTGTTTTTT
TRBD1 | TRBJ1-2 | . | TRBV13 | CASSPGTGAPVAYTF | TGTGCCAGCAGCCCAGGGACAGGGGCCCCCGTGGCCTACACCTTC
. | TRBJ2-1 | . | TRBV30 | CAWRSISGNEQFF | TGTGCCTGGAGATCCATTAGCGGCAATGAGCAGTTCTTC
TRBD1 | TRBJ2-5 | once | TRBV7-3 | CASSLINRGRGETQYF | TGTGCCAGCAGCTTAATAAACAGGGGGAGAGGCGAGACCCAGTACTTC
TRBD2 | TRBJ2-2 | . | TRBV12-5 | CASGLRALGLAGHTGELFF | TGTGCTAGTGGTTTACGGGCATTAGGACTAGCGGGACACACCGGGGAGCTGTTTTTT
TRBD1 | TRBJ1-1 | . | TRBV12-3/TRBV12-4 | CASSWDRDTEAFF | TGTGCCAGCAGTTGGGACAGGGACACTGAAGCTTTCTTT
. | TRBJ1-2 | . | TRBV28 | CASSPTGPGDGYTF | TGTGCCAGCAGTCCAACAGGGCCCGGGGATGGCTACACCTTC
TRBD2 | TRBJ2-5 | . | TRBV9 | CASSAGTSGGAGETQYF | TGTGCCAGCAGCGCCGGGACTAGCGGGGGGGCTGGGGAGACCCAGTACTTC
TRBD1 | TRBJ1-1 | . | TRBV9 | CASSYRTGEDTEAFF | TGTGCCAGCAGCTACCGGACAGGGGAAGACACTGAAGCTTTCTTT
. | TRBJ1-5 | . | TRBV2 | CASSETGISNQPQHF | TGTGCCAGCAGCGAAACAGGAATCAGCAATCAGCCCCAGCATTTT
. | TRBJ1-5 | . | TRBV5-6 | CASSLGQYSNQPQHF | TGTGCCAGCAGCTTGGGACAGTATAGCAATCAGCCCCAGCATTTT
. | TRBJ1-2 | . | TRBV11-2 | CASSLGGNYGYTF | TGTGCCAGCAGCTTGGGCGGGAACTATGGCTACACCTTC
. | TRBJ1-6 | once | TRBV3-1/TRBV3-2 | CASSQDGGRSPLHF | TGTGCCAGCAGCCAAGATGGGGGCAGATCACCCCTCCACTTT
TRBD1 | TRBJ2-2 | . | TRBV24-1 | CATRQGMNTGELFF | TGTGCCACCCGACAGGGAATGAACACCGGGGAGCTGTTTTTT
TRBD2 | TRBJ2-2 | . | TRBV2 | CASTGGKNTGELFF | TGTGCCAGCACCGGGGGGAAGAACACCGGGGAGCTGTTTTTT
. | TRBJ1-1 | . | TRBV14 | CASSPQVFSTEAFF | TGTGCCAGCAGCCCACAGGTTTTCAGCACTGAAGCTTTCTTT
TRBD1 | TRBJ1-1 | . | TRBV4-1 | CASSQGPGGAYTEAFF | TGCGCCAGCAGCCAAGGTCCAGGGGGCGCGTACACTGAAGCTTTCTTT
. | TRBJ1-1 | once | TRBV20-1 | CSASSEQRGGTEAFF | TGCAGTGCTAGTTCCGAGCAGAGGGGGGGTACTGAAGCTTTCTTT
. | TRBJ2-7 | once | TRBV3-1/TRBV3-2 | CASEPPGRVREQYF | TGTGCCAGCGAACCCCCCGGCCGGGTACGGGAGCAGTACTTC
. | TRBJ1-6 | . | TRBV19 | CASSMPGNNSPLHF | TGTGCCAGTAGTATGCCAGGGAATAATTCACCCCTCCACTTT
TRBD1 | TRBJ2-1 | . | TRBV24-1 | CATSDEHRGSSYNEQFF | TGTGCCACCAGTGACGAACACAGGGGAAGCTCCTACAATGAGCAGTTCTTC
. | TRBJ1-3 | . | TRBV18 | CASSPSRGATGNTIYF | TGTGCCAGCTCACCATCGCGGGGGGCAACTGGAAACACCATATATTTT
TRBD2 | TRBJ2-7 | . | TRBV7-6 | CASSLSSGEPYEQYF | TGTGCCAGCAGCTTGTCTAGCGGGGAGCCCTACGAGCAGTACTTC
TRBD2 | TRBJ2-1 | . | TRBV14 | CASSQDLSGGEQFF | TGTGCCAGCAGCCAAGATCTTAGCGGGGGCGAGCAGTTCTTC
. | TRBJ1-5 | . | TRBV15 | CATQPQGSNQPQHF | TGTGCCACTCAGCCCCAGGGTAGCAATCAGCCCCAGCATTTT